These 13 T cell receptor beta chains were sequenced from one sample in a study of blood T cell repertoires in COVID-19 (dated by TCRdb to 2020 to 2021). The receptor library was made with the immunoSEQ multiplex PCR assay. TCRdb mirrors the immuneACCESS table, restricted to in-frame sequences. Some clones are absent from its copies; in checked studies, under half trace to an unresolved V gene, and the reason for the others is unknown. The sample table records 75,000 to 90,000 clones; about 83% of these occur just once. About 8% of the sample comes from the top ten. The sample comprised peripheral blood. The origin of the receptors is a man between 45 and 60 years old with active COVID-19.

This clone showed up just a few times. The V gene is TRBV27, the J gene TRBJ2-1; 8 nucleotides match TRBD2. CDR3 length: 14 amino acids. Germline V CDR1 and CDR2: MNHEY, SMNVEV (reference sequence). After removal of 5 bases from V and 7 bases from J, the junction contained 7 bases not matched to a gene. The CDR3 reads CASSGGERENEQFF. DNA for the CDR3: TGTGCCAGCAGTGGCGGGGAGCGGGAGAATGAGCAGTTCTTC.

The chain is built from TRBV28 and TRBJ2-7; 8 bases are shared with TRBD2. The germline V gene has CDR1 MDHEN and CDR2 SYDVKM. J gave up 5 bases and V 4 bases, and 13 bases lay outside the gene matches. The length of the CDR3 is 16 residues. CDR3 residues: CASSSSLGSGTDEQYF. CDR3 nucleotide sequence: TGTGCCAGCAGTTCCTCCTTGGGTAGCGGGACGGACGAGCAGTACTTC.

Here the CDR3 reads CASKRKGTGTFLEKLFF. CDR3 DNA sequence: TGTGCCAGTAAACGGAAAGGGACAGGTACCTTTCTTGAAAAACTGTTTTTT. This chain uses TRBV19 with TRBJ1-4, with 8 bases lining up with TRBD1. The length of the CDR3 is 17 residues. Germline trimming cut 7 bases from V and 7 bases from J; bases unmatched to any gene: 17. Per germline, CDR1 LNHDA and CDR2 SQIVND (reference sequence).

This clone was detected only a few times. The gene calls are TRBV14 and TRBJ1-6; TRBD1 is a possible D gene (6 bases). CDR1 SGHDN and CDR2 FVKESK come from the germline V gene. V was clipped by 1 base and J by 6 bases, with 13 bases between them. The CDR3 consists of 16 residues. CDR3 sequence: CASSQVNRALNSPLHF. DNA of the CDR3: TGTGCCAGCAGCCAAGTCAACAGGGCCCTTAATTCACCCCTCCACTTT.

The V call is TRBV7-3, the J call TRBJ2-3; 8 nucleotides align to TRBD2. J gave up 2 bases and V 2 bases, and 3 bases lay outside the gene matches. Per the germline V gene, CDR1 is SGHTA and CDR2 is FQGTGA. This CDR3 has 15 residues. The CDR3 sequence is CASSLSLADTDTQYF. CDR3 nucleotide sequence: TGTGCCAGCAGCTTATCACTAGCGGACACAGATACGCAGTATTTT.

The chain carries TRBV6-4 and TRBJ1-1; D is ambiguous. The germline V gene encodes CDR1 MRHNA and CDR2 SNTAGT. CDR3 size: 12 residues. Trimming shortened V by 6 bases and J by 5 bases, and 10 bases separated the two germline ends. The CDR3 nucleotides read TGTGCCAGCAGCGGACGAGGGACTGAAGCTTTCTTT. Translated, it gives CASSGRGTEAFF.

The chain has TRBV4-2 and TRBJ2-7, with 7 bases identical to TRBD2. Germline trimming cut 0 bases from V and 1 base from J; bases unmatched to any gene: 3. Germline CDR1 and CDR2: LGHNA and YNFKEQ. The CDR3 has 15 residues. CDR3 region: CASSQEASGSYEQYF. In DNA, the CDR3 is TGTGCCAGCAGCCAAGAGGCTAGCGGATCCTACGAGCAGTACTTC.

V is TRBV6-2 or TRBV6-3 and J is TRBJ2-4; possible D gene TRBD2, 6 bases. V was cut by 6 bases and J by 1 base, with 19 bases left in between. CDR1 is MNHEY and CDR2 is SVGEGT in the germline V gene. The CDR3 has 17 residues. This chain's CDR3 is CASSEDGGSGAKNIQYF. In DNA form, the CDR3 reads TGTGCCAGCAGCGAGGATGGAGGGTCAGGGGCCAAAAACATTCAGTACTTC.

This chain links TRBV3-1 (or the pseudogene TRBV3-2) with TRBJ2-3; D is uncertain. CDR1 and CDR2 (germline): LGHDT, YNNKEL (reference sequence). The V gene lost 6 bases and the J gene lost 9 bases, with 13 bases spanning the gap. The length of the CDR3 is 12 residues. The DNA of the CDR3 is TGTGCCAGCAGGGCCCCCCGAGGAACGCAGTATTTT. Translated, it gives CASRAPRGTQYF.

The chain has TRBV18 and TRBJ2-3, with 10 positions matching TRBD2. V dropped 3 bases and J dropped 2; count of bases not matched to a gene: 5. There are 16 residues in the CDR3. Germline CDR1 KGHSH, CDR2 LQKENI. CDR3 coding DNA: TGTGCCAGCTCACCCATAGCGGGAGGCCCCACAGATACGCAGTATTTT. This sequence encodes CASSPIAGGPTDTQYF.

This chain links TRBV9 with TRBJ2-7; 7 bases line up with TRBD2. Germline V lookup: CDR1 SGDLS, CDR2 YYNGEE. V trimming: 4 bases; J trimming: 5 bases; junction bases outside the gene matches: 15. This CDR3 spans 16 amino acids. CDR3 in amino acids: CASSSSQSQREDEQYF. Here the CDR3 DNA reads TGTGCCAGCAGCTCGAGCCAGAGCCAGCGGGAAGACGAGCAGTACTTC.

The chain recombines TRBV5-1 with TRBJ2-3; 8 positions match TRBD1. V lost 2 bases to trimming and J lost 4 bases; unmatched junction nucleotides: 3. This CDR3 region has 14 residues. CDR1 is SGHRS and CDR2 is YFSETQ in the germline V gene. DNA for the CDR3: TGCGCCAGCAGCTTTCAGGGGGCCCCAGATACGCAGTATTTT. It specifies CASSFQGAPDTQYF.

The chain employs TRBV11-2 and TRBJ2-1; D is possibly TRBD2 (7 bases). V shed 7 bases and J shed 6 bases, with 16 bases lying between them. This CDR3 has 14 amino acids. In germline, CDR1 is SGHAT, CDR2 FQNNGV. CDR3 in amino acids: CASKGGALFNEQFF. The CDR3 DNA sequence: TGTGCCAGCAAAGGGGGGGCCTTATTCAATGAGCAGTTCTTC.